The present T cell receptor beta chain was sequenced within a study of blood T cell repertoires in COVID-19. As for the study in general: Both acute and convalescent COVID-19 samples were obtained from the United States, Italy and Spain.

TCRdb keeps only in-frame clones here, not all; method: immunoSEQ multiplex PCR. In the table there are 100,000 to 150,000 clones, around 90% of which are singletons. The germline V gene encodes CDR1 KGHSH and CDR2 LQKENI. J lost 2 bases, V lost 6 bases, and 8 bases had no gene match. CDR3 length: 15 residues. The receptor comes from a woman aged 60-75 years with COVID-19, enrolled during active disease. V usage is TRBV18 and J usage is TRBJ2-7, with TRBD1 identical over 9 bases. The sequenced material came from peripheral blood. CDR3 amino acids: CASSAGQGPTYEQYF. CDR3 DNA sequence: TGTGCCAGCTCGGCCGGACAGGGGCCAACCTACGAGCAGTACTTC.